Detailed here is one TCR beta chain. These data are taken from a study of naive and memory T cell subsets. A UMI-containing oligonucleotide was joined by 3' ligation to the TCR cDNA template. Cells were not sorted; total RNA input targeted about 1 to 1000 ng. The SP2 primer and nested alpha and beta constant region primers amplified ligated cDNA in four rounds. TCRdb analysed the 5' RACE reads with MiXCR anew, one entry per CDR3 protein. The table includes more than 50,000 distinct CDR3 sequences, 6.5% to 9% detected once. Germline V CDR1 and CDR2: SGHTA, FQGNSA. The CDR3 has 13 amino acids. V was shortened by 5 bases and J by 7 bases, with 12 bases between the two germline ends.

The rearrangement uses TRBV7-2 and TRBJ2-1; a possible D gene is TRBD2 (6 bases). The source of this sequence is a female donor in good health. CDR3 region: CASSARRGNEQFF. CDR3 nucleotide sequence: TGTGCCAGCAGCGCAAGACGGGGGAATGAGCAGTTCTTC.